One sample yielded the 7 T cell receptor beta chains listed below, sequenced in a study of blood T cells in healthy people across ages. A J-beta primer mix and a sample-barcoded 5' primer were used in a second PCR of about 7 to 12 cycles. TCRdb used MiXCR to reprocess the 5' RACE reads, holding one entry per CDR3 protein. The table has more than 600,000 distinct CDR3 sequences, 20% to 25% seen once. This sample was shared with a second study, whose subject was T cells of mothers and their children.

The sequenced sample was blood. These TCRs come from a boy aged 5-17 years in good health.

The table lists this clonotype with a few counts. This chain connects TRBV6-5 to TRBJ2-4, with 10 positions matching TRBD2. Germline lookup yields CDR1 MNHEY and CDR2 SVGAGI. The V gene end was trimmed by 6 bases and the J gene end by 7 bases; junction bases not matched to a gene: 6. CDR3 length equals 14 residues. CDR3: CASRLGLATNIQYF. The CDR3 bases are TGTGCCAGCAGACTGGGACTAGCGACGAACATTCAGTACTTC.

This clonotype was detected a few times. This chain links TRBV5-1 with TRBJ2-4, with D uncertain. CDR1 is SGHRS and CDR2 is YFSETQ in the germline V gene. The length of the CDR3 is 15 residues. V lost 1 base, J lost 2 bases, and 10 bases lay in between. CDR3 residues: CASSLRASSKNIQYF. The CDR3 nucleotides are TGCGCCAGCAGCTTGCGGGCGTCGTCCAAAAACATTCAGTACTTC.

The CDR3 bases are TGTGCCAGCTCACCGGCGGGAGGCCCTAGCACAGATACGCAGTATTTT. It codes for CASSPAGGPSTDTQYF. The chain recombines TRBV18 with TRBJ2-3; 8 bases line up with TRBD2. With 3 bases clipped from V and 0 bases from J, the junction kept 5 bases outside the gene matches. The CDR3 covers 16 residues. Germline loops: CDR1 KGHSH, CDR2 LQKENI.

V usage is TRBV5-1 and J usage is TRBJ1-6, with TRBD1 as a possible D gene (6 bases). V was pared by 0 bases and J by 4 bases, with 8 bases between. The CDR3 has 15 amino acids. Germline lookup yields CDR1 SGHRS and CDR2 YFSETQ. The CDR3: CASSLGTVYNSPLHF. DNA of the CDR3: TGCGCCAGCAGCTTGGGGACAGTGTATAATTCACCCCTCCACTTT. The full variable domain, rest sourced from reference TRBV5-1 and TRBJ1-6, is KAGVTQTPRYLIKTRGQQVTLSCSPISGHRSVSWYQQTPGQGLQFLFEYFSETQRNKGNFPGRFSGRQFSNSRSEMNVSTLELGDSALYLCASSLGTVYNSPLHFGNGTRLTVT.

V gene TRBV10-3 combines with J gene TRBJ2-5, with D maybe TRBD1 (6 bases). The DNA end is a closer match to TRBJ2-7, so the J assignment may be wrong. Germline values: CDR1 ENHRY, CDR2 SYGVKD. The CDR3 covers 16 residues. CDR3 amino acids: CAISELKNREDYEQYF. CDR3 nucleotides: TGTGCCATCAGTGAGTTAAAGAACAGGGAAGACTACGAGCAGTACTTC.

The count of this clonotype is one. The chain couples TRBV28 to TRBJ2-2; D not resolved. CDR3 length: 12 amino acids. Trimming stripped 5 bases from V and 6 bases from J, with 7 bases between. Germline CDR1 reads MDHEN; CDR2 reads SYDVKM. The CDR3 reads CASSPQSGELFF. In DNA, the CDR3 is TGTGCCAGCAGTCCACAGTCCGGGGAGCTGTTTTTT. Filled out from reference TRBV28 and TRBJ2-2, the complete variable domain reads DVKVTQSSRYLVKRTGEKVFLECVQDMDHENMFWYRQDPGLGLRLIYFSYDVKMKEKGDIPEGYSVSREKKERFSLILESASTNQTSMYLCASSPQSGELFFGEGSRLTVL.

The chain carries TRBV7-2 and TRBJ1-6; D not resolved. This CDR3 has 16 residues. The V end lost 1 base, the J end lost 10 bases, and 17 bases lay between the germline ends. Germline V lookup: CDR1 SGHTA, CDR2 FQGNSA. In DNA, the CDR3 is TGTGCCAGCAGCTTAGAGTTCGGTCAGGTGTACTCACCCCTCCACTTT. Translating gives CASSLEFGQVYSPLHF.